This TCR beta chain was obtained from a study of identifying expanded T cells in peripheral blood (dated by TCRdb to the late 2010s). General notes on the study: Technical replicates were generated by sequencing separate aliquots of the same genomic DNA pool, and four replicates were compared pairwise. Here is what the overall study found, with its caveats: Approximately 1.2 differentially abundant clones were flagged by the binomial model between technical replicates, whereas about 15 and 18 were flagged over two weeks and four weeks, respectively. Across all healthy-donor time intervals, the beta-binomial model significantly lowered both the number of clones called differentially abundant and the false-positive rate. For all healthy donors, the variance in clone template counts between roughly 2-week samples rose significantly as total template count increased. The authors expected that biological variance in healthy repertoires might rise further over much longer intervals, such as months to years.

No immune events such as infections were documented for the healthy donors during the collection period. To calibrate time-dependent variance in a beta-binomial model of T-cell clone differential abundance, blood repertoires from healthy donors were used as a training cohort. The training cohort comprised roughly ten healthy donors, 3 female and 7 male. On average the donors were approximately 40 years old, and their ages spanned roughly 29 to 64 years. Obtained from a commercial supplier, whole blood was collected from each healthy donor at three time points set around 14 days apart. Genomic DNA was extracted from unsorted whole blood for immunosequencing. TCRbeta CDR3 regions were profiled with the immunoSEQ Assay using bias-controlled multiplex PCR amplification of genomic DNA. The original pipeline was this. The absolute abundance of each unique TCRbeta CDR3 region was quantified after sequences were collapsed and filtered. Differential abundance was tested with a binomial (Fisher-equivalent) model and with a beta-binomial model adding time-dependent variance fitted from healthy donors. Clones with fewer than 5 combined templates were removed, and a clone was called differentially abundant if the clone's Benjamini-Hochberg FDR was below 0.01. Beta-binomial variance was modeled as a function of total template count across the two samples using the form v = (b*log(k)+a)^2. TCRdb holds this immuneACCESS table with in-frame rearrangements only. Some clones are missing; in checked studies, unresolved V genes explain under half, and the rest has no known cause. That table gives V, J and clone size, and the DNA gave D and trimming. The sample table holds around 100,000 clones, of which around nine tenths were seen once. Jointly, the top ten make up over 15% of the sample.

Trimming costs V 4 bases and J 6 bases, and their ends lie 17 bases apart. The germline V gene (reference sequence) supplies CDR1 SGHKS and CDR2 YYEKEE. From the cysteine through the phenylalanine, the CDR3 covers 14 amino acids. The entry retains the CDR3 DNA only, 42 bases that are in frame from base 1. The count of this clone is one. The antigen it binds to is not known. Base quality data are lacking; no much larger clone is found one base away. Specimen: blood. The chain joins TRBV5-5 to TRBJ2-7, and perhaps TRBD1 as D gene, on 6 matching bases. This clonotype originated in a person aged 18 to 75 in good health. The DNA sequence follows: TGTGCCAGCAGCCTCATCAGCACAGGGTTCGAGCAGTACTTC. This yields the protein CASSLISTGFEQYF.